This is a list of T cell receptor beta chains from one sample in a study of human T cells and chemical hapten exposure. From the RACE reads, TCRdb called clonotypes with MiXCR, one entry per CDR3 protein. The table has just over 90,000 distinct CDR3 sequences, 8.5% to 9% seen once. Specimen: whole blood. The source is a female donor in good health. Some clones in this sample may be carry-over from other donors' samples. Both conserved end residues are part of each CDR3. A D gene is named only where the DNA matches it firmly. Expanded clones are given a class, and other clones once, few, many or no size at all.

D gene	V gene	J gene	clone size	CDR3 DNA	CDR3 protein
TRBD1	TRBV7-2	TRBJ1-1	many	TGTGCCAGCAGCTTAGGCAGGGGGACCACTGAAGCTTTCTTT	CASSLGRGTTEAFF
TRBD1	TRBV29-1	TRBJ1-5	many	TGCAGCGTATTGACAGGGAATAGCAATCAGCCCCAGCATTTT	CSVLTGNSNQPQHF
TRBD2	TRBV9	TRBJ2-7	few	TGTGCCAGCAGCCCTAGTCCTGTAGCGGGAGAGTACGAGCAGTACTTC	CASSPSPVAGEYEQYF
.	TRBV7-9	TRBJ1-6	many	TGTGCCAGCAGCTTAACGGGGGACCCTGGGGCACCCCTCCACTTT	CASSLTGDPGAPLHF
.	TRBV19	TRBJ1-2	.	TGTGCCAGTAGTATAGAACAACAGGTGTATGGCTACACCTTC	CASSIEQQVYGYTF
TRBD2	TRBV7-2	TRBJ2-1	few	TGTGCCAGCAGCTTAGGACTAGCGGGACCCCCCCATGTAGGGAATGAGCAGTTCTTC	CASSLGLAGPPHVGNEQFF
.	TRBV14	TRBJ2-4	few	TGTGCCAGCAGCCAAGGCTCTCGGGGGAGCATTCAGTACTTC	CASSQGSRGSIQYF
.	TRBV11-2	TRBJ2-7	.	TGTGCCAGCAGCTTATTCTTTCCTGGGGAGCAGTACTTC	CASSLFFPGEQYF
TRBD1	TRBV28	TRBJ2-7	many	TGTGCCAGCAGTTTAGGGGGGACAGGGGTCTACGAGCAGTACTTC	CASSLGGTGVYEQYF
.	TRBV9	TRBJ1-3	.	TGTGCCAGCAGCGTAAACGACATCAGTTCTGGAAACACCATATATTTT	CASSVNDISSGNTIYF
TRBD1	TRBV2	TRBJ1-2	few	TGTGCCAGCAGTGCCCGGGACAGACCTAACTATGGCTACACCTTC	CASSARDRPNYGYTF
.	TRBV6-2/TRBV6-3	TRBJ2-6	many	TGTGCCAGCAGCCCTCTTTCAGGAGTTGCACTCGGGGCCAACGTCCTGACTTTC	CASSPLSGVALGANVLTF
.	TRBV19	TRBJ1-3	few	TGTGCCAGTAGTACGGGGGATTCAATCTCTGGAAACACCATATATTTT	CASSTGDSISGNTIYF
.	TRBV5-1	TRBJ2-7	many	TGCGCCAGCAGCTTGGATTCTCGGCAGGGGATCTACGAGCAGTACTTC	CASSLDSRQGIYEQYF
.	TRBV7-3	TRBJ2-2	.	TGTGCCAGCAGCTTAATCGTTGACACCGGGGAGCTGTTTTTT	CASSLIVDTGELFF
.	TRBV29-1	TRBJ2-2	few	TGCAGCGTTGAAAGGGCGAGTACGAACACCGGGGAGCTGTTTTTT	CSVERASTNTGELFF
TRBD2	TRBV7-9	TRBJ2-1	few	TGTGCCAGCAGCACCCTAGCGGCCTCCTACAATGAGCAGTTCTTC	CASSTLAASYNEQFF
.	TRBV7-9	TRBJ1-2	few	TGTGCCAGCCATAGACTGGGGAGGAGCTATGGCTACACCTTC	CASHRLGRSYGYTF
.	TRBV12-3/TRBV12-4	TRBJ2-3	many	TGTGCCAGCAGTCTTCAGGGCACAGATACGCAGTATTTT	CASSLQGTDTQYF
.	TRBV28	TRBJ2-5	few	TGTGCCAGCAGTTTATTAGGGAATCAAGAGACCCAGTACTTC	CASSLLGNQETQYF
.	TRBV20-1	TRBJ1-1	.	TGCAGGGGACATTCGAACACTGAAGCTTTCTTT	CRGHSNTEAFF
.	TRBV27	TRBJ1-2	many	TGTGCCAGCAGTCGTGGACAGTTCTATGGCTACACCTTC	CASSRGQFYGYTF
TRBD2	TRBV11-2	TRBJ2-5	few	TGTGCCAGCAGCTCAGTTCTGAAAAGCGGGAGGGCCCCTAAGACCCAGTACTTC	CASSSVLKSGRAPKTQYF
.	TRBV28	TRBJ1-5	.	TGTGCCAGCAGTCCCCGGAGGGGGAGGCAGCCCCAGCATTTT	CASSPRRGRQPQHF
TRBD2	TRBV12-3/TRBV12-4	TRBJ2-1	many	TGTGCCAGCAGGAGCGGGAGAAGAACTTGGTCCTACAATGAGCAGTTCTTC	CASRSGRRTWSYNEQFF
TRBD1	TRBV28	TRBJ1-4	many	TGTGCCAGCAGCGGGGGGACAGGGAATGAAAAACTGTTTTTT	CASSGGTGNEKLFF
TRBD2	TRBV27	TRBJ2-3	.	TGTGCCAGCAGTCCACTAGCGGGCGTGGGGAATACGCAGTATTTT	CASSPLAGVGNTQYF
.	TRBV20-1	TRBJ2-4	few	TGCAGTGCTAGATATTCCGGCCCGGACATTCAGTACTTC	CSARYSGPDIQYF
TRBD1	TRBV3-1	TRBJ1-1	.	TGTGCCAGCAGCCGGCCCAGACAGGGTTTCACTGAAGCTTTCTTT	CASSRPRQGFTEAFF
TRBD1	TRBV2	TRBJ2-3	.	TGTGCCAGCAGTGCCGGGATGACAGGGGGCCCCGATACGCAGTATTTT	CASSAGMTGGPDTQYF
.	TRBV6-2/TRBV6-3	TRBJ2-1	few	TGTGCCAGCACCACCTGGACCAGGCGGGGTGAGCAGTTCTTC	CASTTWTRRGEQFF
TRBD1	TRBV18	TRBJ1-1	few	TGTGCCAGCTCATCCGGGACAGGGAGCACTGAAGCTTTCTTT	CASSSGTGSTEAFF
.	TRBV9	TRBJ2-3	few	TGTGCCAGCAGCGTAGGGAGGACAGATACGCAGTATTTT	CASSVGRTDTQYF
.	TRBV28	TRBJ2-7	few	TGTGCCAGCACCCCCCCACGAAGCTCCTACGAGCAGTACTTC	CASTPPRSSYEQYF
TRBD2	TRBV5-1	TRBJ2-7	.	TGCGCCAGCAGCCTAGCGGGCCTCTACGAGCAGTACTTC	CASSLAGLYEQYF
TRBD1	TRBV6-2/TRBV6-3	TRBJ2-7	few	TGTGCCAGCAGACCCGGGACAGGGGGGGACGAGCAGTACTTC	CASRPGTGGDEQYF
TRBD2	TRBV9	TRBJ2-5	many	TGTGCCAGCAGCTCCGGGACTAGCGGGATCGGAGGGGAGACCCAGTACTTC	CASSSGTSGIGGETQYF
.	TRBV29-1	TRBJ2-3	few	TGCAGCGACCGGGACCACACAGATACGCAGTATTTT	CSDRDHTDTQYF
.	TRBV7-8	TRBJ2-7	.	TGTGCCAGCAGCTCACAGGGTTGGAATCTGCCATCGGATCACTTC	CASSSQGWNLPSDHF
.	TRBV29-1	TRBJ2-7	many	TGCAGCACCAGGGCCGGTTCTTCCTACGAGCAGTACTTC	CSTRAGSSYEQYF
.	TRBV6-2/TRBV6-3	TRBJ2-7	few	TGTGCCAGCAGTTACTCAGGTCGCAGCTCCTACGAGCAGTACTTC	CASSYSGRSSYEQYF
.	TRBV20-1	TRBJ2-7	few	TGCAGTGCCACGCGAAGCGGACTATCCTACGAGCAGTACTTC	CSATRSGLSYEQYF
.	TRBV7-3	TRBJ2-7	.	TGTGCCAGCAGCTTACAGGGAAACTACGAGCAGTACTTC	CASSLQGNYEQYF
TRBD2	TRBV11-2	TRBJ2-5	.	TGTGCCAGCAGCTGGATGACTAGCGGGGCACAAGAGACCCAGTACTTC	CASSWMTSGAQETQYF